The 14 T cell receptor beta chains below come from one sample, sequenced in a study of blood T cell repertoires in COVID-19. The repertoire was sequenced with immunoSEQ multiplex PCR; TCRdb's copy has only in-frame clones and lacks some. Here the sample spans 400,000 or so clones, 88% being singletons. What was sequenced was PBMCs or T cells enriched from blood (not recorded which). These receptors were collected from a woman aged 40 to 49 with acute COVID-19.

The V and J genes are TRBV19 and TRBJ2-6; D is undetermined. V lost 7 bases to trimming and J lost 0 bases, with 13 bases between them. The CDR3 loop spans 16 amino acids. Germline CDR1 is LNHDA and CDR2 is SQIVND (reference sequence). Written as DNA, the CDR3 is TGTGCCAGTACCCCGTCCCTAGGCTCTGGGGCCAACGTCCTGACTTTC. This sequence encodes CASTPSLGSGANVLTF.

The V and J genes are TRBV3-1 (or the pseudogene TRBV3-2) and TRBJ1-1, with 8 bases that match TRBD1. Germline loops: CDR1 LGHDT, CDR2 YNNKEL (reference sequence). The V segment lost 3 bases and the J segment 0 bases; nucleotides outside the gene matches: 3. This CDR3 has 15 amino acids. The CDR3 coding sequence is TGTGCCAGCAGCCATGGGGACAGGTTGAACACTGAAGCTTTCTTT. This sequence encodes CASSHGDRLNTEAFF.

This chain uses TRBV9 with TRBJ2-3, with a tentative D call TRBD1 (6 bases). Trimming took off 0 bases at V and 2 bases at J, with 13 bases between the two ends. The CDR3 contains 16 residues. The germline CDR1 and CDR2 sequences are SGDLS and YYNGEE. DNA of the CDR3: TGTGCCAGCAGCGTAGGGTCAGGGGCAGTCACAGATACGCAGTATTTT. Its protein is CASSVGSGAVTDTQYF. The full variable domain, its missing parts supplied by reference TRBV9 and TRBJ2-3, is DSGVTQTPKHLITATGQRVTLRCSPRSGDLSVYWYQQSLDQGLQFLIQYYNGEERAKGNILERFSAQQFPDLHSELNLSSLELGDSALYFCASSVGSGAVTDTQYFGPGTRLTVL.

This chain links TRBV5-4 with TRBJ2-5; perhaps TRBD1 as D (5 bases). Trimming stripped 1 base from V and 5 bases from J, with 12 bases between. CDR1 and CDR2 (germline): SGHNT, YYREEE (reference sequence). The CDR3 sequence is 14 residues long. Written as DNA, the CDR3 is TGTGCCAGCAGCTTGATCAGGGATGGGGAGACCCAGTACTTC. The encoded protein is CASSLIRDGETQYF.

The chain combines TRBV29-1 with TRBJ2-1, with TRBD1 identical over 9 bases. The CDR3 has 14 residues. Trimming cost V 6 bases and J 8 bases; bases outside gene matches: 11. Per the germline V gene, CDR1 is SQVTM and CDR2 is ANQGSEA. CDR3 DNA sequence: TGCAGCGTCGCTACCGGGACAGGGCGCGATGAGCAGTTCTTC. This codes for CSVATGTGRDEQFF.

This chain links TRBV7-2 with TRBJ2-5; tentatively, D is TRBD2 (7 bases). CDR1 and CDR2 from the germline V gene are SGHTA and FQGNSA. This CDR3 comprises 15 residues. The V end lost 4 bases, the J end lost 2 bases, and 14 bases lay between the germline ends. Here the CDR3 reads CASSSGGHPQETQYF. The CDR3 region has the DNA TGTGCCAGCAGCTCCGGGGGGCACCCACAAGAGACCCAGTACTTC.

Here the CDR3 DNA reads TGTGCCAGCAGTGAATATAGTCCCGGGGGGGCAACAGATACGCAGTATTTT. It encodes CASSEYSPGGATDTQYF. The chain has TRBV25-1 and TRBJ2-3, with TRBD2 matching over 8 bases. This CDR3 is built from 17 residues. CDR1 is MGHDK, CDR2 SYGVNS, per germline. V was clipped by 0 bases and J by 3 bases; unmatched bases: 8.

The chain couples TRBV27 to TRBJ2-1; D is ambiguous. Germline V gives CDR1 MNHEY, CDR2 SMNVEV (reference sequence). The CDR3 loop spans 16 amino acids. V dropped 6 bases and J dropped 6 bases, with 21 bases sitting between them. The CDR3 DNA sequence: TGTGCCAGCAGACCGCCTCATACCCAAAACTCCAATGAGCAGTTCTTC. It translates to CASRPPHTQNSNEQFF.

The J gene is TRBJ1-1, the V gene TRBV27, with 7 bases lining up with TRBD1. CDR3 length equals 17 residues. The J segment lost 1 base and the V segment lost 5 bases, leaving 13 bases of the junction unmatched. Germline V gene lookup returns CDR1 MNHEY and CDR2 SMNVEV (reference sequence). The CDR3 coding sequence is TGTGCCAGCAGTCGAATGGTTGGGGCAGGGGGGAACACTGAAGCTTTCTTT. It translates to CASSRMVGAGGNTEAFF.

The chain carries TRBV9 and TRBJ1-5; 8 positions match TRBD1. V lost 4 bases, J lost 7 bases, and 7 bases stayed unmatched. CDR3 length: 14 amino acids. Germline CDR1 SGDLS, CDR2 YYNGEE. This chain's CDR3 is CASSSGQGNQPQHF. CDR3 nucleotides: TGTGCCAGCAGCTCTGGACAGGGTAACCAGCCCCAGCATTTT.

The chain has TRBV24-1 and TRBJ2-3; 7 positions match TRBD2. Germline V gene data show CDR1 as KGHDR and CDR2 as SFDVKD. The V gene end was trimmed by 4 bases and the J gene end by 4 bases; junction bases not matched to a gene: 13. This CDR3 has 17 amino acids. CDR3 DNA sequence: TGTGCCACCAGTGAGAGGCAGGGAGGGCCCCCCCCAGATACGCAGTATTTT. Encoded protein: CATSERQGGPPPDTQYF.

The genes are TRBV19 and TRBJ2-1; D may be TRBD1 (6 bases). The CDR3 is 16 residues long. Per the germline V gene, CDR1 is LNHDA and CDR2 is SQIVND (reference sequence). Deletions cut 6 bases from V and 2 bases from J, with 17 bases between. For the CDR3, the DNA is TGTGCCAGTAGCTTGGGGTCAGGGGTCCCCTACAATGAGCAGTTCTTC. As protein: CASSLGSGVPYNEQFF.

The chain links TRBV5-1 to TRBJ2-3; D not resolved. The CDR3 loop spans 11 amino acids. Trimming shortened V by 6 bases and J by 4 bases, and 6 bases separated the two germline ends. Germline CDR1 reads SGHRS; CDR2 reads YFSETQ. The CDR3 region has the DNA TGCGCCAGCAAAGCCGCAGATACGCAGTATTTT. Amino acids: CASKAADTQYF.

The chain couples TRBV5-4 to TRBJ1-6; 7 bases agree with TRBD1. CDR3 length: 15 residues. Germline V CDR1 and CDR2: SGHNT, YYREEE (reference sequence). With 2 bases clipped from V and 6 bases from J, the junction kept 5 bases outside the gene matches. The CDR3 region has the DNA TGTGCCAGCAGCTTCTACAGGGGCATTAATTCACCCCTCCACTTT. This encodes CASSFYRGINSPLHF.